Below are 14 T cell receptor beta chains sequenced from a single sample in a study of T cell responses to AZD1222 COVID-19 vaccine. The data were produced by immunoSEQ multiplex PCR, yet TCRdb's version contains in-frame clones alone and is incomplete. Among some 84,000 clones listed, 88% were seen once. The sequences come from peripheral blood, collected on day 0 of AZD1222 vaccination. Receptor source: an adult in good health.

The chain couples TRBV6-1 to TRBJ2-5, with D perhaps TRBD1 (6 bases). V was pared by 4 bases and J by 7 bases, with 22 bases between. Per germline, CDR1 MNHNS and CDR2 SASEGT. This CDR3 is built from 16 residues. The CDR3 coding sequence is TGTGCCAGCAGTGCCTTGTACAGGGCCCGAGAGGTGACCCAGTACTTC. Its protein product is CASSALYRAREVTQYF.

The rearrangement joins TRBV3-1 (or the pseudogene TRBV3-2) to TRBJ1-1; D remains unclear. The length of the CDR3 is 14 residues. Looked up from germline, CDR1 is LGHDT and CDR2 is YNNKEL (reference sequence). V was trimmed by 1 base and J by 9 bases, leaving 15 bases between them. The CDR3 region is CASSQGPPRDQAFF. The CDR3 DNA reads TGTGCCAGCAGCCAAGGCCCACCGAGAGACCAAGCTTTCTTT.

There are a few counts of this clone. V gene TRBV2 combines with J gene TRBJ2-1; D unresolved. CDR1 and CDR2 from the germline V gene are SNHLY and FYNNEI. This CDR3 region has 11 residues. The V end lost 6 bases, the J end lost 2 bases, and 2 bases lay between the germline ends. CDR3 nucleotides: TGTGCCAGCAGAACCTACAATGAGCAGTTCTTC. Its translation: CASRTYNEQFF.

This chain connects TRBV5-1 to TRBJ1-3; the D gene is possibly TRBD1 (5 bases). V shed 7 bases and J shed 0 bases, with 11 bases lying between them. The CDR3 loop spans 14 amino acids. The germline CDR1 and CDR2 sequences are SGHRS and YFSETQ. CDR3 sequence reads: CASSGGSSGNTIYF. The CDR3 DNA is TGCGCCAGCTCTGGGGGTAGCTCTGGAAACACCATATATTTT.

The chain uses TRBV5-6 and TRBJ1-5; unclear D gene. V lost 0 bases and J lost 2, with 6 bases in between. The germline CDR1 and CDR2 sequences are SGHDT and YYEEEE. The CDR3 consists of 14 residues. The CDR3 bases are TGTGCCAGCAGCTTGGCCAGCCGCAATCAGCCCCAGCATTTT. This codes for CASSLASRNQPQHF. Based on the CDR3 plus reference TRBV5-6 and TRBJ1-5, the full variable domain is DAGVTQSPTHLIKTRGQQVTLRCSPKSGHDTVSWYQQALGQGPQFIFQYYEEEERQRGNFPDRFSGHQFPNYSSELNVNALLLGDSALYLCASSLASRNQPQHFGDGTRLSIL.

The chain combines TRBV25-1 with TRBJ1-4, with TRBD1 matching 8 bases. Losses at the gene ends were 3 bases for V and 6 bases for J; bases not matched to a gene: 6. Germline CDR1 and CDR2: MGHDK and SYGVNS. The CDR3 consists of 15 residues. The DNA for the CDR3 is TGTGCCAGCAGTGACCTGGACAGGGCCGATGAAAAACTGTTTTTT. This gives the protein CASSDLDRADEKLFF.

The rearrangement uses TRBV5-1 and TRBJ1-5; D might be TRBD1 (6 bases). Germline loops: CDR1 SGHRS, CDR2 YFSETQ. The CDR3 covers 15 residues. V dropped 0 bases and J dropped 3 bases, with 10 bases sitting between them. The CDR3 region has the DNA TGCGCCAGCAGCTTGGCGCCAGGGGTCAATCAGCCCCAGCATTTT. Its translation is CASSLAPGVNQPQHF.

This clone occurred a few times. The chain joins TRBV10-2 to TRBJ1-6; D might be TRBD1 (6 bases). CDR3 length: 15 amino acids. Germline assignment: CDR1 WSHSY and CDR2 SAAADI. V dropped 6 bases and J dropped 6 bases, with 15 bases sitting between them. As DNA, the CDR3 is TGCGCCAGCAGCCCGGAGGGCAGGGGTAATTCACCCCTCCACTTT. Translating gives CASSPEGRGNSPLHF.

The chain joins TRBV30 to TRBJ1-6; TRBD1 aligns across 7 bases. Germline V CDR1 and CDR2: GTSNPN, SVGIG (reference sequence). CDR3 length: 14 amino acids. The V segment lost 3 bases and the J segment 5 bases; nucleotides outside the gene matches: 4. CDR3 nucleotide sequence: TGTGCCTGGAGGGGACAGTTGAATAATTCACCCCTCCACTTT. It translates to CAWRGQLNNSPLHF.

The V call is TRBV7-6, the J call TRBJ1-5; D not resolved. V was clipped by 0 bases and J by 0 bases, with 6 bases between them. Germline lookup yields CDR1 SGHVS and CDR2 FNYEAQ. The CDR3 consists of 15 residues. The CDR3 loop reads CASSLATDSNQPQHF. The CDR3 DNA sequence: TGTGCCAGCAGCTTAGCTACAGATAGCAATCAGCCCCAGCATTTT.

This chain joins TRBV19 and TRBJ2-5; TRBD1 agrees at 9 bases. The trim removed 4 bases at V and 4 bases at J, leaving 7 bases unmatched. This CDR3 has 15 amino acids. Germline V CDR1 and CDR2: LNHDA, SQIVND (reference sequence). CDR3 in amino acids: CASSTGQGILETQYF. For the CDR3, the DNA is TGTGCCAGTAGTACGGGACAGGGTATTTTAGAGACCCAGTACTTC.

CDR3 in amino acids: CASLPVGHSPLHF. CDR3 nucleotides: TGTGCCAGCTTGCCGGTGGGCCATTCACCCCTCCACTTT. The chain couples TRBV6-5 to TRBJ1-6; D gene ambiguous. The CDR3 is 13 residues long. Germline assignment: CDR1 MNHEY and CDR2 SVGAGI. V gave up 8 bases and J gave up 8 bases, with 13 bases separating them.

The chain has TRBV29-1 and TRBJ1-5, with 8 bases fitting TRBD1. This CDR3 is built from 12 residues. J was trimmed by 4 bases and V by 6 bases; bases with no gene match: 2. The germline CDR1 and CDR2 sequences are SQVTM and ANQGSEA. The CDR3 sequence: CSVRQGNQPQHF. In DNA form, the CDR3 reads TGCAGCGTAAGACAGGGGAATCAGCCCCAGCATTTT. The complete variable domain, with remaining parts taken from reference TRBV29-1 and TRBJ1-5, reads SAVISQKPSRDICQRGTSLTIQCQVDSQVTMMFWYRQQPGQSLTLIATANQGSEATYESGFVIDKFPISRPNLTFSTLTVSNMSPEDSSIYLCSVRQGNQPQHFGDGTRLSIL.

This chain connects TRBV7-3 to TRBJ2-5; TRBD2 is a possible D gene (6 bases). Germline V CDR1 and CDR2: SGHTA, FQGTGA. Trimming stripped 3 bases from V and 2 bases from J, with 10 bases between. This CDR3 has 14 residues. In DNA, the CDR3 is TGTGCCAGCAGCTTCGGGAGCCGGCAAGAGACCCAGTACTTC. It specifies CASSFGSRQETQYF.